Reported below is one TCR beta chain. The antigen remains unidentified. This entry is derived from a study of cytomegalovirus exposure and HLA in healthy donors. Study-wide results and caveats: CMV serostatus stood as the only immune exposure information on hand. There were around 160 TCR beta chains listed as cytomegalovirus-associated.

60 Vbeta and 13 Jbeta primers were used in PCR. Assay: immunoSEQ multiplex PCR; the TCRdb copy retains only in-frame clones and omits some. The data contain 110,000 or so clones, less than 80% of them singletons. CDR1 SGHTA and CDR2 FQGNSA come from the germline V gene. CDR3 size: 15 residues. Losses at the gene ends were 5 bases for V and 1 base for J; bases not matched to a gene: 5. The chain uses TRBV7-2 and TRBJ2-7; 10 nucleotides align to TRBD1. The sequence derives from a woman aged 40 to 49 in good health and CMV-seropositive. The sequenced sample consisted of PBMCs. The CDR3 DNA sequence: TGTGCCAGCAGCCGAAGGACAGGGGGTTCCTACGAGCAGTACTTC. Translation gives CASSRRTGGSYEQYF.